This record covers a single T cell receptor beta chain. The antigen it recognizes is unknown. Per-base qualities were not stored, and no clone one base away is much larger. As encoded in the germline V gene (reference sequence), CDR1 is SGHNT while CDR2 is YYREEE. The CDR3 covers 14 residues, taking in both the cysteine and the phenylalanine. Just the 42-base CDR3 DNA is kept, in frame starting at base 1. The V and J ends are trimmed by 4 bases and 5 bases, leaving 15 bases between them. This sample stems from a study of response to subunit inactivated influenza vaccine (dated by TCRdb to the late 2010s). Study-wide context: Deep quantitative profiling of the T cell receptor repertoire was used in the study to follow responses to a trivalent subunit inactivated influenza vaccine.

The protocol used for the library was RT-PCR. Sequencer: Illumina HiSeq 2500. TCRdb cleaned the public reads at Q25 with fastp, built clones with MiXCR and kept in-frame beta chains. Identical CDR3 protein sequences are pooled into one entry, listed with their most common genes and DNA. This sample holds around 540,000 distinct CDR3 sequences; approximately 12% were observed only once. Of the sample, roughly 10% is held by the ten largest clones. What the work shows at the level of the full study, not this receptor alone: According to the authors, only a limited number of new T cells may be recruited by each seasonal influenza vaccination.

The chain is assembled from TRBV5-4 and TRBJ2-5; the D segment might be TRBD1 or TRBD2, since each matches 6 bases. The TCR was taken from a man aged 45-65 years who received an inactivated influenza vaccine. Donor details come from another sample of the same person, matched by shared clones. The sample consisted of PBMCs from blood, taken on the day of vaccination. The DNA sequence follows: TGTGCCAGCAGCCCCCACGGGGGCGGGGAGACCCAGTACTTC. This yields the protein CASSPHGGGETQYF.